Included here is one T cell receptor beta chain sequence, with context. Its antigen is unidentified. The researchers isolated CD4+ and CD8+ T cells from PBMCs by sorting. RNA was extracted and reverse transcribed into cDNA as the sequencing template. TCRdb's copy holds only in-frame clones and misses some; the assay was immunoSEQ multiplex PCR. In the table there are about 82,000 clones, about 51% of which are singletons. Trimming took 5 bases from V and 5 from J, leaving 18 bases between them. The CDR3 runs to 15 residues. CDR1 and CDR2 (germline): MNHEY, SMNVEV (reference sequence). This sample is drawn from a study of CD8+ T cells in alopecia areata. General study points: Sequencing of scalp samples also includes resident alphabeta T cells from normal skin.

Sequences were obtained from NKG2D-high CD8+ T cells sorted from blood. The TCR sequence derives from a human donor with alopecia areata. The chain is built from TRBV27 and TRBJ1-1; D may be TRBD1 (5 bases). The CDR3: CASSPSDRLMTEAFF. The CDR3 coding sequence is TGTGCCAGCAGTCCGTCCGACAGATTGATGACTGAAGCTTTCTTT.